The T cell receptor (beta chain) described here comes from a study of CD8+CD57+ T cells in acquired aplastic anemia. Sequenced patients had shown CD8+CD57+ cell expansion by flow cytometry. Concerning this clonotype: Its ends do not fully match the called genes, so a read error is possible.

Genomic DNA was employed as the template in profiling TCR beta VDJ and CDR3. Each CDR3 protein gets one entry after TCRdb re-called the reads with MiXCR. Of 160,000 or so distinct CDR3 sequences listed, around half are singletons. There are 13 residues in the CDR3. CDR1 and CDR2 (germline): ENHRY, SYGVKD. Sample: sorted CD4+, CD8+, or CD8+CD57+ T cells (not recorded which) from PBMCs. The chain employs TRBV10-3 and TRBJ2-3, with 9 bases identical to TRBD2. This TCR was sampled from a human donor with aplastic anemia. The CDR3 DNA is TGTGCCAGCAAGCGGGGGGACACAGATACGCGGTATTTT. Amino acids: CASKRGDTDTRYF.